A single sample is the source of the 23 T cell receptor beta chains below, sequenced in a study of multiple sclerosis patients with progressive multifocal leukoencephalopathy. Profiling relied on immunoSEQ multiplex PCR, and the TCRdb table lists in-frame clones only, not all of them. The table includes 30,000 or so clones, over 75% detected once. Sample time point: before natalizumab initiation. Material for sequencing was PBMCs. These receptors came from a human donor with multiple sclerosis.

J is TRBJ1-1 and V is TRBV30, with 7 bases fitting TRBD1. The germline V gene has CDR1 GTSNPN and CDR2 SVGIG (reference sequence). This CDR3 is 15 amino acids long. The V and J ends lost 5 bases and 3 bases, in that order; junction bases with no gene match: 12. CDR3 amino acids: CAWGRADREYTEAFF. The CDR3 bases are TGTGCCTGGGGGCGCGCTGACAGGGAATACACTGAAGCTTTCTTT.

There are a few counts of this clone. The CDR3 DNA sequence: TGTGCCAGCAGTGAGGACAGCTCCTACAATGAGCAGTTCTTC. Its protein is CASSEDSSYNEQFF. The chain employs TRBV6-4 and TRBJ2-1; tentative D call: TRBD1 (6 bases). CDR1 MRHNA and CDR2 SNTAGT come from the germline V gene. The V gene lost 3 bases and the J gene lost 0 bases, with 6 bases spanning the gap. This CDR3 is built from 14 residues.

The gene calls are TRBV14 and TRBJ2-7, with TRBD1 as a possible D gene (5 bases). This CDR3 is 15 amino acids long. Trimming shortened V by 3 bases and J by 2 bases, and 14 bases separated the two germline ends. Germline CDR1 is SGHDN and CDR2 is FVKESK. DNA of the CDR3: TGTGCCAGCAGCCAGACCCTAGGGGTTCCCTACGAGCAGTACTTC. Its translation: CASSQTLGVPYEQYF.

The V gene is TRBV5-8, the J gene TRBJ2-7, with D maybe TRBD2 (6 bases). This CDR3 spans 14 amino acids. V lost 6 bases to trimming and J lost 5 bases, with 18 bases between them. Germline-derived CDR1 and CDR2 are SGHTS and YDEGEE. The CDR3 region has the DNA TGTGCCAGCACCCCGGGGGAAAGGGAGGACGAGCAGTACTTC. It is translated as CASTPGEREDEQYF.

The V gene is TRBV18, the J gene TRBJ2-4; D might be TRBD1 (6 bases). Deletions cut 6 bases from V and 3 bases from J, with 18 bases between. The CDR3 has 16 amino acids. Germline CDR1 is KGHSH and CDR2 is LQKENI. Here the CDR3 DNA reads TGTGCCAGCTCCTTCGTAGGCGGCAGGGGCAAAAACATTCAGTACTTC. Translation: CASSFVGGRGKNIQYF.

V is TRBV7-8 and J is TRBJ2-1; 7 bases line up with TRBD2. This CDR3 spans 14 amino acids. CDR1 is SGHVS, CDR2 FQNEAQ, per germline. Trimming removed 5 bases from V and 12 bases from J; junction bases left unmatched: 13. The CDR3 region is CASSPGTYWGGQFF. DNA of the CDR3: TGTGCCAGCAGCCCCGGGACTTACTGGGGGGGGCAGTTCTTC.

This clone was detected only once. This chain joins TRBV14 and TRBJ1-4, with D possibly being TRBD1 (5 bases). Germline lookup yields CDR1 SGHDN and CDR2 FVKESK. Between the trimmed V and J ends, which lost 1 base and 7 bases, there was a span of 16 bases. The CDR3 contains 16 residues. In nucleotides, the CDR3 is TGTGCCAGCAGCCAAGGCCCCGGAAGCAGGGCTGAAAAACTGTTTTTT. Translating gives CASSQGPGSRAEKLFF.

The V gene is TRBV9, the J gene TRBJ1-4; the D gene is possibly TRBD1 (5 bases). Germline values: CDR1 SGDLS, CDR2 YYNGEE. The length of the CDR3 is 15 residues. Trimming left V 3 bases short and J 8 bases short, with 17 bases between. The CDR3 sequence: CASSGAGGVREKLFF. CDR3 coding DNA: TGTGCCAGCAGCGGCGCCGGGGGAGTCAGGGAAAAACTGTTTTTT. Together with reference TRBV9 and TRBJ1-4, the CDR3 gives the full variable domain: DSGVTQTPKHLITATGQRVTLRCSPRSGDLSVYWYQQSLDQGLQFLIQYYNGEERAKGNILERFSAQQFPDLHSELNLSSLELGDSALYFCASSGAGGVREKLFFGSGTQLSVL.

The chain joins TRBV6-5 to TRBJ1-5; D is unclear. Between the trimmed V and J ends, which lost 0 bases and 3 bases, there was a span of 3 bases. The CDR3 runs 13 residues. CDR1 is MNHEY and CDR2 is SVGAGI in the germline V gene. The CDR3 coding sequence is TGTGCCAGCAGTTACTCGAACAATCAGCCCCAGCATTTT. Protein sequence: CASSYSNNQPQHF.

The chain carries TRBV4-3 and TRBJ2-7, with D perhaps TRBD2 (5 bases). Germline values: CDR1 LGHNA, CDR2 YSLEER. Trimming stripped 3 bases from V and 1 base from J, with 10 bases between. The CDR3 has 14 residues. The CDR3 DNA sequence: TGCGCCAGCAGCCAGGATCCGGGATCCTACGAGCAGTACTTC. Its translation: CASSQDPGSYEQYF.

This chain links TRBV5-4 with TRBJ1-3; 7 bases are shared with TRBD1. CDR3 length equals 15 residues. Germline CDR1 is SGHNT and CDR2 is YYREEE (reference sequence). Trimming removed 4 bases from V and 0 bases from J; junction bases left unmatched: 4. The DNA of the CDR3 is TGTGCCAGCAGCGCGGGACAGAGCTCTGGAAACACCATATATTTT. Translated, it gives CASSAGQSSGNTIYF.

The chain uses TRBV27 and TRBJ2-4, with TRBD2 matching over 7 bases. Trimming took 5 bases from V and 3 from J; bases not matched to a gene: 7. The CDR3 is 15 amino acids. Germline CDR1 reads MNHEY; CDR2 reads SMNVEV (reference sequence). CDR3 region: CASSRGRGSKNIQYF. The CDR3 nucleotides read TGTGCCAGCAGTCGGGGGAGGGGCAGCAAAAACATTCAGTACTTC.

The chain employs TRBV28 and TRBJ2-7, with D possibly matching TRBD2 (5 bases). Trimming stripped 2 bases from V and 3 bases from J, with 5 bases between. Germline lookup yields CDR1 MDHEN and CDR2 SYDVKM. The CDR3 runs to 12 residues. The CDR3: CASSLAGYEQYF. The CDR3, as DNA: TGTGCCAGCAGTTTAGCGGGCTACGAGCAGTACTTC. Variable domain in full (rest from reference TRBV28 and TRBJ2-7): DVKVTQSSRYLVKRTGEKVFLECVQDMDHENMFWYRQDPGLGLRLIYFSYDVKMKEKGDIPEGYSVSREKKERFSLILESASTNQTSMYLCASSLAGYEQYFGPGTRLTVT.

The chain links TRBV11-3 to TRBJ2-2, with 10 bases lining up with TRBD2. V gave up 8 bases and J gave up 7 bases; unmatched junction bases: 7. Germline V lookup: CDR1 SGHNT, CDR2 YENEEA. The CDR3 sequence is 14 residues long. DNA of the CDR3: TGTGCCAGCGAGACTAGCGGGCGGGACGGGGAGCTGTTTTTT. Encoded protein: CASETSGRDGELFF.

The rearrangement uses TRBV6-5 and TRBJ1-5, with TRBD1 as a possible D gene (5 bases). Trimming stripped 0 bases from V and 4 bases from J, with 10 bases between. The CDR3 has 15 residues. Germline V CDR1 and CDR2: MNHEY, SVGAGI. This CDR3 is CASSYSRGGNQPQHF. CDR3 DNA sequence: TGTGCCAGCAGTTACTCAAGGGGTGGGAATCAGCCCCAGCATTTT.

This clone came up once. The chain carries TRBV30 and TRBJ2-3, with 10 bases fitting TRBD2. The length of the CDR3 is 13 residues. CDR1 and CDR2 from the germline V gene are GTSNPN and SVGIG (reference sequence). Germline trimming cut 8 bases from V and 1 base from J; bases unmatched to any gene: 3. Here the CDR3 reads CAGGLAGTDTQYF. The CDR3 nucleotides read TGTGCCGGTGGACTAGCGGGCACAGATACGCAGTATTTT.

On this clone: At one end the junction does not follow the germline gene, possibly because of a read error. The CDR3, as DNA: TGTGCCAGCAGCCCCGGACGGTCCTACAATGGGCAGTTCTTC. Its protein is CASSPGRSYNGQFF. J is TRBJ2-1 and V is TRBV11-2; D ambiguous. Germline CDR1 SGHAT, CDR2 FQNNGV. The CDR3 length is 14 residues.

V gene TRBV6-1 combines with J gene TRBJ1-6, with 10 nucleotides matching TRBD1. CDR3 length: 16 residues. CDR1 MNHNS and CDR2 SASEGT come from the germline V gene. Germline trimming cut 0 bases from V and 9 bases from J; bases unmatched to any gene: 5. The CDR3 region has the DNA TGTGCCAGCAGTGAAGCGCCGGGACAGGGGCTTTCACCCCTCCACTTT. Translated: CASSEAPGQGLSPLHF.

On this clone: Compared with germline, one end of the junction differs, possibly owing to a read error. In DNA form, the CDR3 reads TGTGCCAGCAGGCCCCCGGGACTAGCGGCACAGATACGCTTGAATTTT. This gives the protein CASRPPGLAAQIRLNF. This chain links TRBV11-2 with TRBJ2-3; the match to TRBD2 covers 11 bases. The CDR3 has 16 residues. CDR1 and CDR2 (germline): SGHAT, FQNNGV. Looking up the rest from reference TRBV11-2 and TRBJ2-3 gives the full variable domain: EAGVAQSPRYKIIEKRQSVAFWCNPISGHATLYWYQQILGQGPKLLIQFQNNGVVDDSQLPKDRFSAERLKGVDSTLKIQPAKLEDSAVYLCASRPPGLAAQIRLNFGPGTRLTVL.

The V gene is TRBV7-9, the J gene TRBJ2-7, with D tentatively TRBD1 (6 bases). Trimming removed 2 bases from V and 2 bases from J, with 16 bases in between. This CDR3 contains 16 residues. In germline, CDR1 is SEHNR, CDR2 FQNEAQ (reference sequence). For the CDR3, the DNA is TGTGCCAGCAGCTTAAATCTGGGGGCGAAAGCCTACGAGCAGTACTTC. It is translated as CASSLNLGAKAYEQYF.

This chain joins TRBV4-3 and TRBJ2-3, with TRBD2 matching 10 bases. The germline V gene encodes CDR1 LGHNA and CDR2 YSLEER. J gave up 3 bases and V 6 bases, and 9 bases lay outside the gene matches. There are 16 residues in the CDR3. The CDR3 protein is CASRKNLAGETDTQYF. For the CDR3, the DNA is TGCGCCAGCAGAAAAAACCTAGCGGGAGAAACAGATACGCAGTATTTT.

This chain uses TRBV10-3 with TRBJ2-2; D may correspond to TRBD1 or TRBD2 (6 bases each). Trimming shortened V by 10 bases and J by 5 bases, and 20 bases separated the two germline ends. This CDR3 is 15 amino acids long. CDR1 and CDR2 (germline): ENHRY, SYGVKD. CDR3 bases: TGTGCCACCGGAGGGGGGCCCTGGGGAACCGGGGAGCTGTTTTTT. Translation gives CATGGGPWGTGELFF.

This clone was picked up one time. This chain joins TRBV6-1 and TRBJ2-5, with TRBD2 matching over 11 bases. The CDR3 has 15 residues. Germline CDR1 and CDR2: MNHNS and SASEGT. With V trimmed by 4 bases and J by 1 base, 2 bases remained unmatched. CDR3 sequence (DNA): TGTGCCAGCAGTGGACTAGCGGGGACCCAAGAGACCCAGTACTTC. Encoded protein: CASSGLAGTQETQYF.